The 29 T cell receptor beta chains below all came from one sample that was sequenced in a study of blood T cell repertoires in COVID-19. Using immunoSEQ multiplex PCR, the repertoire was profiled, and TCRdb retains in-frame clones only, with some absent. This sample has 50,000 to 70,000 clones; over 75% occur once, and the top ten carry roughly 9.2%. The material sequenced was peripheral blood. The source is a woman of 80 years or more with active COVID-19.

This chain uses TRBV4-2 with TRBJ1-2; 9 bases are a match to TRBD1. Trimming cost V 2 bases and J 8 bases; bases outside gene matches: 9. CDR1 LGHNA and CDR2 YNFKEQ come from the germline V gene. The CDR3 consists of 15 residues. CDR3 sequence: CASSQQTQGAGGYTF. The CDR3 DNA follows: TGTGCCAGCAGCCAACAAACACAGGGGGCAGGGGGCTACACCTTC.

V is TRBV5-6 and J is TRBJ1-1, with a weak D call TRBD1 (6 bases). V lost 4 bases to trimming and J lost 7 bases, with 17 bases between them. The CDR3 contains 14 residues. Germline assignment: CDR1 SGHDT and CDR2 YYEEEE. The CDR3 DNA reads TGTGCCAGCAGCGTTACAGGGATCCTTGATGAAGCTTTCTTT. This encodes CASSVTGILDEAFF.

The chain links TRBV15 to TRBJ1-3; 9 bases are shared with TRBD1. V shed 4 bases and J 0 bases; nucleotides not matched to a gene: 7. This CDR3 comprises 17 residues. In germline, CDR1 is LNHNV, CDR2 YYDKDF (reference sequence). In nucleotides, the CDR3 is TGTGCCACCAGCATAACGGACAGGGGTGACTCTGGAAACACCATATATTTT. Translation gives CATSITDRGDSGNTIYF.

This clone was seen a handful of times. The chain uses TRBV11-1 and TRBJ2-5; possible D gene TRBD2, 7 bases. CDR1 is SGHAT, CDR2 FQDESV, per germline (reference sequence). The CDR3 totals 15 residues. V lost 1 base and J lost 5, with 14 bases in between. CDR3 DNA: TGTGCCAGCAGCTTAGAGCGCGGGGGCAGGGAGACCCAGTACTTC. This encodes CASSLERGGRETQYF.

V usage is TRBV5-4 and J usage is TRBJ2-5; D gene ambiguous. V was shortened by 2 bases and J by 1 base, with 6 bases between the two germline ends. CDR1 is SGHNT and CDR2 is YYREEE in the germline V gene (reference sequence). This CDR3 is 13 amino acids long. In DNA form, the CDR3 reads TGTGCCAGCAGCTTCCCATCCCAAGAGACCCAGTACTTC. The encoded protein is CASSFPSQETQYF.

This clone was seen just once. The chain links TRBV29-1 to TRBJ1-1, with D possibly TRBD1 on 6 matching bases. Between the trimmed V and J ends, which lost 4 bases and 0 bases, there was a span of 9 bases. CDR3 size: 13 residues. Germline CDR1 SQVTM, CDR2 ANQGSEA. This chain's CDR3 is CSVARDMNTEAFF. In DNA, the CDR3 is TGCAGCGTTGCCAGGGACATGAACACTGAAGCTTTCTTT.

V gene TRBV24-1 combines with J gene TRBJ1-3; 7 nucleotides match TRBD1. J was trimmed by 2 bases and V by 4 bases; bases with no gene match: 4. Germline V gene lookup returns CDR1 KGHDR and CDR2 SFDVKD. There are 15 residues in the CDR3. CDR3: CATSDPGQAGNTIYF. As DNA, the CDR3 is TGTGCCACCAGTGACCCAGGACAGGCTGGAAACACCATATATTTT.

This clone has only a few counts. The genes are TRBV19 and TRBJ1-5, with 12 bases identical to TRBD1. Per the germline V gene, CDR1 is LNHDA and CDR2 is SQIVND (reference sequence). V was clipped by 5 bases and J by 4 bases; unmatched bases: 6. The CDR3 covers 16 residues. Written as DNA, the CDR3 is TGTGCCAGTAGTTCAGGGACAGGGGGCAGGAATCAGCCCCAGCATTTT. Translating it yields CASSSGTGGRNQPQHF. Drawing the rest from reference TRBV19 and TRBJ1-5, the complete variable domain is DGGITQSPKYLFRKEGQNVTLSCEQNLNHDAMYWYRQDPGQGLRLIYYSQIVNDFQKGDIAEGYSVSREKKESFPLTVTSAQKNPTAFYLCASSSGTGGRNQPQHFGDGTRLSIL.

V and J are TRBV7-9 and TRBJ2-3; TRBD2 matches 7 bases. From germline, CDR1 is SEHNR and CDR2 FQNEAQ (reference sequence). The V gene end was trimmed by 5 bases and the J gene end by 6 bases; junction bases not matched to a gene: 11. CDR3 length equals 15 residues. CDR3 loop: CASSVELRERDTQYF. CDR3 DNA: TGTGCCAGCAGCGTGGAGCTGCGGGAGCGTGATACGCAGTATTTT. The full variable domain, with the rest looked up from reference TRBV7-9 and TRBJ2-3, is DTGVSQNPRHKITKRGQNVTFRCDPISEHNRLYWYRQTLGQGPEFLTYFQNEAQLEKSRLLSDRFSAERPKGSFSTLEIQRTEQGDSAMYLCASSVELRERDTQYFGPGTRLTVL.

This clone was detected once. The V call is TRBV6-5, the J call TRBJ1-2; the match to TRBD1 covers 8 bases. There are 15 residues in the CDR3. Germline CDR1 reads MNHEY; CDR2 reads SVGAGI. V lost 6 bases, J lost 2 bases, and 8 bases stayed unmatched. CDR3 in DNA: TGTGCCAGCAGGGTCGCAGGGGGCGCGAACTATGGCTACACCTTC. Protein product: CASRVAGGANYGYTF.

This clone was counted a single time. CDR3 DNA: TGCGCCAGCAGCTTGAGGCCGGGGGGGCCAAGCGAGACCCAGTACTTC. This gives the protein CASSLRPGGPSETQYF. The chain recombines TRBV5-1 with TRBJ2-5; 8 bases map to TRBD2. The CDR3 consists of 16 residues. Germline assignment: CDR1 SGHRS and CDR2 YFSETQ. The V gene end was trimmed by 1 base and the J gene end by 5 bases; junction bases not matched to a gene: 10.

This chain joins TRBV5-6 and TRBJ2-1, with 9 positions matching TRBD1. Germline CDR1 is SGHDT and CDR2 is YYEEEE. V was clipped by 5 bases and J by 4 bases; unmatched bases: 7. The CDR3 loop spans 15 amino acids. CDR3 loop: CASRSGTGFYNEQFF. CDR3 coding DNA: TGTGCCAGCAGGTCCGGGACAGGGTTTTACAATGAGCAGTTCTTC.

The gene calls are TRBV7-8 and TRBJ1-5; maybe TRBD1 (6 bases). CDR3 length: 15 residues. Germline CDR1 SGHVS, CDR2 FQNEAQ. Trimming stripped 5 bases from V and 11 bases from J, with 22 bases between. The CDR3 loop is CASSETGRPRGTQHF. The DNA for the CDR3 is TGTGCCAGCAGCGAGACAGGACGCCCTCGTGGAACCCAGCATTTT. Combining the CDR3 with reference TRBV7-8 and TRBJ1-5 gives the whole variable domain GAGVSQSPRYKVAKRGQDVALRCDPISGHVSLFWYQQALGQGPEFLTYFQNEAQLDKSGLPSDRFFAERPEGSVSTLKIQRTQQEDSAVYLCASSETGRPRGTQHFGDGTRLSIL.

In its sample, this clone was seen a few times. The J gene is TRBJ2-3, the V gene TRBV6-2 or TRBV6-3, with 8 bases lining up with TRBD2. V gave up 6 bases and J gave up 6 bases; unmatched junction bases: 8. Looked up from germline, CDR1 is MNHEY and CDR2 is SVGEGT. CDR3 length: 14 residues. CDR3 loop: CASSSGGPRDTQYF. The CDR3 bases are TGTGCCAGCAGCAGCGGGGGCCCCCGGGATACGCAGTATTTT.

The chain has TRBV27 and TRBJ2-2; D is unresolved. This CDR3 region has 15 residues. Deletions cut 2 bases from V and 3 bases from J, with 10 bases between. CDR1 is MNHEY, CDR2 SMNVEV, per germline (reference sequence). DNA of the CDR3: TGTGCCAGCAGTTTACGGCCTAGACACACCGGGGAGCTGTTTTTT. Translating gives CASSLRPRHTGELFF.

The chain joins TRBV10-3 to TRBJ2-1; 7 nucleotides match TRBD1. V dropped 10 bases and J dropped 0; count of bases not matched to a gene: 6. The CDR3 totals 14 residues. Per germline, CDR1 ENHRY and CDR2 SYGVKD. CDR3 loop: CATVQGSSYNEQFF. In nucleotides, the CDR3 is TGTGCCACCGTACAGGGGAGCTCCTACAATGAGCAGTTCTTC.

This chain connects TRBV19 to TRBJ1-1; D is unresolved. From germline, CDR1 is LNHDA and CDR2 SQIVND (reference sequence). V gave up 2 bases and J gave up 0 bases, with 7 bases separating them. This CDR3 has 14 amino acids. CDR3 DNA: TGTGCCAGTAGTATATGGCAAATGAACACTGAAGCTTTCTTT. Protein sequence: CASSIWQMNTEAFF.

The chain links TRBV10-3 to TRBJ2-3, with TRBD2 matching over 10 bases. Germline assignment: CDR1 ENHRY and CDR2 SYGVKD. The V gene end was trimmed by 4 bases and the J gene end by 6 bases; junction bases not matched to a gene: 13. This CDR3 is built from 17 residues. The CDR3 region has the DNA TGTGCCATCAGTGCGGCTGCGCTAGCGGGAGCGGTGGATACGCAGTATTTT. Translation: CAISAAALAGAVDTQYF.

The sample holds one count of this clone. The J gene is TRBJ1-3, the V gene TRBV7-9, with D unclear. V dropped 3 bases and J dropped 8 bases, with 5 bases sitting between them. Germline values: CDR1 SEHNR, CDR2 FQNEAQ (reference sequence). CDR3 length: 11 residues. This CDR3 reads CASSFVDTIYF. CDR3 sequence (DNA): TGTGCCAGCAGCTTCGTAGACACCATATATTTT.

CDR3 coding DNA: TGTGCCACCAGTGGTCTCGGGGTAGATACGCAGTATTTT. Translating gives CATSGLGVDTQYF. The chain is built from TRBV24-1 and TRBJ2-3; a weak D match, TRBD2 (5 bases). Germline assignment: CDR1 KGHDR and CDR2 SFDVKD. Trimming left V 5 bases short and J 5 bases short, with 10 bases between. The CDR3 is 13 amino acids.

The chain combines TRBV2 with TRBJ2-7; TRBD2 matches 13 bases. Per germline, CDR1 SNHLY and CDR2 FYNNEI. Losses at the gene ends were 6 bases for V and 7 bases for J; bases not matched to a gene: 6. The CDR3 covers 14 residues. CDR3 region: CASRPGLAGLEQYV. CDR3 coding DNA: TGTGCCAGCAGACCGGGACTAGCGGGGCTTGAGCAGTACGTC.

The gene calls are TRBV2 and TRBJ1-1; D gene ambiguous. The V end was cut by 5 bases, the J end by 3 bases, with 16 bases between. This CDR3 comprises 15 residues. Germline V lookup: CDR1 SNHLY, CDR2 FYNNEI. The CDR3 reads CASSINRPGYTEAFF. The CDR3 DNA reads TGTGCCAGCAGTATAAACCGCCCGGGTTACACTGAAGCTTTCTTT. Full variable domain (remainder filled in from reference TRBV2 and TRBJ1-1): EPEVTQTPSHQVTQMGQEVILRCVPISNHLYFYWYRQILGQKVEFLVSFYNNEISEKSEIFDDQFSVERPDGSNFTLKIRSTKLEDSAMYFCASSINRPGYTEAFFGQGTRLTVV.

J is TRBJ2-7 and V is TRBV5-1; the D gene is possibly TRBD2 (6 bases). CDR1 and CDR2 (germline): SGHRS, YFSETQ. V lost 4 bases and J 4 bases, leaving 21 bases between the germline ends. This CDR3 spans 16 amino acids. The CDR3 DNA follows: TGCGCCAGCAGCCCGGTCGGCGGAGGGGACGAATACGAGCAGTACGTC. It codes for CASSPVGGGDEYEQYV.

This chain joins TRBV5-6 and TRBJ2-7, with D perhaps matching TRBD2 (7 bases). The CDR3 runs 16 residues. Trimming cost V 3 bases and J 0 bases, with 16 bases left between them. Germline V lookup: CDR1 SGHDT, CDR2 YYEEEE. This CDR3 is CASSWRDTSDSYEQYF. For the CDR3, the DNA is TGTGCCAGCAGCTGGAGGGACACTAGCGACTCCTACGAGCAGTACTTC.

This clone has only a few counts. This sequence joins TRBV4-1 and TRBJ2-2; 9 positions agree with TRBD1. CDR3 length: 14 residues. Germline V lookup: CDR1 MGHRA, CDR2 YSYEKL. With V trimmed by 4 bases and J by 6 bases, 3 bases remained unmatched. CDR3 sequence (DNA): TGCGCCAGCAGCCTTCGGACAGGGGCCGGGGAGCTGTTTTTT. Translation gives CASSLRTGAGELFF.

This clone was recorded once. The CDR3 sequence: CASSRIRGRETQYF. CDR3 nucleotide sequence: TGTGCCAGCAGCCGTATCAGGGGTCGGGAGACCCAGTACTTC. The chain carries TRBV7-9 and TRBJ2-5; a weak D match, TRBD1 (6 bases). This CDR3 spans 14 amino acids. Looked up from germline, CDR1 is SEHNR and CDR2 is FQNEAQ (reference sequence). Trimming took off 5 bases at V and 5 bases at J, with 15 bases between the two ends.

The CDR3 is CASSLARVAAGGSYTEAFF. In DNA form, the CDR3 reads TGTGCCAGCAGCTTAGCTCGGGTAGCGGCAGGGGGCAGTTACACTGAAGCTTTCTTT. The rearrangement joins TRBV7-2 to TRBJ1-1, with 8 nucleotides matching TRBD1. V trimming: 0 bases; J trimming: 3 bases; junction bases outside the gene matches: 15. This CDR3 is 19 amino acids long. Germline lookup yields CDR1 SGHTA and CDR2 FQGNSA.

This chain joins TRBV28 and TRBJ1-1, with a tentative D call TRBD1 (6 bases). V lost 3 bases, J lost 12 bases, and 11 bases lay in between. CDR1 and CDR2 (germline): MDHEN, SYDVKM. There are 11 residues in the CDR3. The CDR3 nucleotides read TGTGCCAGCAGTTTCCGCAGGGGACCTTTCTTT. It is translated as CASSFRRGPFF.

In DNA form, the CDR3 reads TGCGCCAGCAGCTTGGGGCTAGCGGGGGGCTCCTACAATGAGCAGTTCTTC. Translation gives CASSLGLAGGSYNEQFF. The rearrangement joins TRBV5-1 to TRBJ2-1, with TRBD2 matching over 11 bases. CDR1 and CDR2 (germline): SGHRS, YFSETQ. This CDR3 spans 17 amino acids. V was clipped by 0 bases and J by 0 bases; unmatched bases: 2.